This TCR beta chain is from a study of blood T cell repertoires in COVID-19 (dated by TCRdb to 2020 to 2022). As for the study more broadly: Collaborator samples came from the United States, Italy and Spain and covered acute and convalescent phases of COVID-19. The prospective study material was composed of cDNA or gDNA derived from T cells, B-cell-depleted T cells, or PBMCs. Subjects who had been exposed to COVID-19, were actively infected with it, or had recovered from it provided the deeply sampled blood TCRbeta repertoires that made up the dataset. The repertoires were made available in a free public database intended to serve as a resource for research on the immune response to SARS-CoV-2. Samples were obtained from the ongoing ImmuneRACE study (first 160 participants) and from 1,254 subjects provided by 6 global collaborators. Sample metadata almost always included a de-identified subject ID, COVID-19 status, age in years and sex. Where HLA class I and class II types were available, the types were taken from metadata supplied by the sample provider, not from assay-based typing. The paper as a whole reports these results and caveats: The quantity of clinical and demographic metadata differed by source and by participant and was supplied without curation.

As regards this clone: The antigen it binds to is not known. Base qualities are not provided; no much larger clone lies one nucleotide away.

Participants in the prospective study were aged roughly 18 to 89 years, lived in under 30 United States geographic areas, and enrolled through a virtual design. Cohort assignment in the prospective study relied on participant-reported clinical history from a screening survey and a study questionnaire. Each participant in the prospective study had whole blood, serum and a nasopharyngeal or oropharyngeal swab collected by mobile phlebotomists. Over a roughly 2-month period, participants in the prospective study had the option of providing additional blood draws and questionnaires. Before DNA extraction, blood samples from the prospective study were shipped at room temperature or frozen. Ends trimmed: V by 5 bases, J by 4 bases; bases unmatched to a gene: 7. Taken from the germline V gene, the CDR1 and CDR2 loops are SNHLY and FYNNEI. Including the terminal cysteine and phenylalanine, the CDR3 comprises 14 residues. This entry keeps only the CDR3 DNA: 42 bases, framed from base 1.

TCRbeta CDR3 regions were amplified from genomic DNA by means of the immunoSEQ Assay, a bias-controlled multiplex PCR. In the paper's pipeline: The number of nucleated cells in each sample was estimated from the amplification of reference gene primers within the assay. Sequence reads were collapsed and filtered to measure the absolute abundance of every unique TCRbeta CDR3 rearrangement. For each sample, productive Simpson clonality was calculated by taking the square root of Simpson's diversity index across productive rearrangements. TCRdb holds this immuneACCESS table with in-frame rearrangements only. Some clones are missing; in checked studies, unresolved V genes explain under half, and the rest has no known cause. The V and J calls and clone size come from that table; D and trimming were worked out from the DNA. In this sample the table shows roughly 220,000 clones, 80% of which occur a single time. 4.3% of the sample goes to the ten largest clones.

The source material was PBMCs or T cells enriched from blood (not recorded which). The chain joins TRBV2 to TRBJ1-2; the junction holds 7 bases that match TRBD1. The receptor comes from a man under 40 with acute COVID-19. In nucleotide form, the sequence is TGTGCCAGCAGTAGCAGACAGGGTAGCTATGGCTACACCTTC. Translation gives CASSSRQGSYGYTF. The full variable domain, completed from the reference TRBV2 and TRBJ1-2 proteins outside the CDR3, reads EPEVTQTPSHQVTQMGQEVILRCVPISNHLYFYWYRQILGQKVEFLVSFYNNEISEKSEIFDDQFSVERPDGSNFTLKIRSTKLEDSAMYFCASSSRQGSYGYTFGSGTRLTVV.